This entry lists 11 T cell receptor beta chains sequenced from one sample in a study of PD-L1 blockade in urothelial cancer. Sequenced by immunoSEQ multiplex PCR; TCRdb stores in-frame clones only, minus some. The table includes over 75,000 clones, over 75% detected once. Time point noted: pretreatment peripheral blood. Here the sequenced sample was PBMCs, taken around atezolizumab (anti-PD-L1) treatment. Receptor source: a man in his fifties or sixties with urothelial cancer.

This chain joins TRBV7-8 and TRBJ2-2, with D possibly being TRBD1 (5 bases). CDR3 length: 15 residues. V lost 2 bases to trimming and J lost 3 bases, with 10 bases between them. The germline V gene has CDR1 SGHVS and CDR2 FQNEAQ. The CDR3 sequence: CASSLSRADTGELFF. The CDR3 region has the DNA TGTGCCAGCAGCTTAAGCAGGGCCGACACCGGGGAGCTGTTTTTT.

The chain uses TRBV10-3 and TRBJ2-7; 7 nucleotides line up with TRBD2. Losses at the gene ends were 10 bases for V and 3 bases for J; bases not matched to a gene: 6. The CDR3 has 12 amino acids. Germline lookup yields CDR1 ENHRY and CDR2 SYGVKD. The CDR3 loop reads CATGGGSYEQYF. The CDR3 DNA sequence: TGTGCCACGGGAGGCGGGAGCTACGAGCAGTACTTC.

The V and J genes are TRBV18 and TRBJ1-1, with 8 bases aligning to TRBD1. The CDR3 covers 15 residues. Trimming at V came to 6 bases and at J to 2 bases, leaving 8 bases not matched to a gene. The germline CDR1 and CDR2 sequences are KGHSH and LQKENI. The CDR3 reads CASSLLQGVNTEAFF. The CDR3 DNA reads TGTGCCAGCTCCCTCCTACAGGGGGTTAACACTGAAGCTTTCTTT.

Only a few counts were recorded for this clone. J is TRBJ2-4 and V is TRBV19, with TRBD1 as a possible D gene (7 bases). The length of the CDR3 is 14 residues. Trimming took 5 bases from V and 9 from J, leaving 17 bases between them. Per germline, CDR1 LNHDA and CDR2 SQIVND (reference sequence). The CDR3 sequence: CASSAQGGIGIQYF. As DNA, the CDR3 is TGTGCCAGTAGTGCCCAGGGGGGCATCGGCATTCAGTACTTC.

The rearrangement links TRBV5-5 to TRBJ2-1; TRBD1 might be the D (5 bases). Trimming shortened V by 6 bases and J by 0 bases, and 19 bases separated the two germline ends. The CDR3 contains 17 residues. Germline-derived CDR1 and CDR2 are SGHKS and YYEKEE (reference sequence). Here the CDR3 reads CASMRQYDYRSYNEQFF. CDR3 bases: TGTGCCAGCATGAGACAGTACGATTACCGCTCCTACAATGAGCAGTTCTTC.

The gene calls are TRBV6-5 and TRBJ1-5; D uncertain. The germline gives CDR1 MNHEY, CDR2 SVGAGI. The V gene lost 8 bases and the J gene lost 0 bases, with 11 bases spanning the gap. The CDR3 extends over 14 amino acids. The CDR3 DNA reads TGTGCCAGCGCGACGGACTATAGCAATCAGCCCCAGCATTTT. It codes for CASATDYSNQPQHF.

This clone was seen more than once but under ten times. The chain is built from TRBV5-1 and TRBJ1-6; D uncertain. This CDR3 region has 14 residues. Germline CDR1 and CDR2: SGHRS and YFSETQ. Trimming removed 4 bases from V and 11 bases from J, with 16 bases in between. The CDR3 protein is CASSVEGGRAPLHF. CDR3 DNA sequence: TGCGCCAGCAGCGTAGAAGGCGGGAGGGCACCCCTCCACTTT.

The chain couples TRBV7-8 to TRBJ2-7, with D possibly being TRBD2 (6 bases). The germline gives CDR1 SGHVS, CDR2 FQNEAQ. The CDR3 is 13 residues long. The V gene lost 4 bases and the J gene lost 13 bases, with 20 bases spanning the gap. CDR3 in DNA: TGTGCCAGCAGCTCCCTAACCTTACTAGCAGCATACTTC. This codes for CASSSLTLLAAYF.

The chain uses TRBV7-2 and TRBJ1-1, with D tentatively TRBD1 (6 bases). V was clipped by 5 bases and J by 11 bases, with 24 bases between them. Germline V gene data show CDR1 as SGHTA and CDR2 as FQGNSA. CDR3 length equals 15 residues. CDR3: CASSLRGPGHRLAFF. The CDR3 nucleotides are TGTGCCAGCAGCCTACGGGGACCGGGACACCGATTGGCTTTCTTT.

The chain joins TRBV18 to TRBJ1-1; tentatively, D is TRBD1 (5 bases). Germline loops: CDR1 KGHSH, CDR2 LQKENI. V was clipped by 3 bases and J by 1 base, with 18 bases between them. The CDR3 loop spans 17 amino acids. The DNA for the CDR3 is TGTGCCAGCTCACCCGAAGAGATTGGGGCCCAGAACACTGAAGCTTTCTTT. It yields the protein CASSPEEIGAQNTEAFF.

V gene TRBV5-1 combines with J gene TRBJ2-1; a possible D gene is TRBD1 (6 bases). The CDR3 runs to 16 residues. The V end lost 1 base, the J end lost 8 bases, and 19 bases lay between the germline ends. Germline V gene sequence: CDR1 SGHRS, CDR2 YFSETQ. CDR3 bases: TGCGCCAGCAGCTTGCGTAGGGGGAGAGGAACGGATGAGCAGTTCTTC. It encodes CASSLRRGRGTDEQFF.